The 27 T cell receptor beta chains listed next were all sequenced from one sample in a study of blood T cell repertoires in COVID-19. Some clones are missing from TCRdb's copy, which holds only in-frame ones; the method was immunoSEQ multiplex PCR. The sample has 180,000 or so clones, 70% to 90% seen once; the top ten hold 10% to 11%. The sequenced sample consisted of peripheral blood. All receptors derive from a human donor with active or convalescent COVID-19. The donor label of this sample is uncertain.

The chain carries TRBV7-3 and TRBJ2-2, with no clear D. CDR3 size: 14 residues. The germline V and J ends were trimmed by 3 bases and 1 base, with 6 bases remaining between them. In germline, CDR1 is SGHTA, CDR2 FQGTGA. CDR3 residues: CASSFNRNTGELFF. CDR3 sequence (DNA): TGTGCCAGCAGCTTTAATAGGAACACCGGGGAGCTGTTTTTT.

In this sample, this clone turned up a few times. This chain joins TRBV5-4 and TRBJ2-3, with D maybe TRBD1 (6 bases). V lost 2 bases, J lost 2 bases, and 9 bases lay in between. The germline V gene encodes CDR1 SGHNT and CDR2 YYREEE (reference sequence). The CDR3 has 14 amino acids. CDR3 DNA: TGTGCCAGCAGCTTCGGACAGTTCACAGATACGCAGTATTTT. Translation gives CASSFGQFTDTQYF.

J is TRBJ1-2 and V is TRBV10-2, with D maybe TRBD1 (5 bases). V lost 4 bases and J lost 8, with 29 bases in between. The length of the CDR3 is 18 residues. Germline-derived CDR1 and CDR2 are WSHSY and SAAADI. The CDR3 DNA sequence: TGCGCCAGCAGTGGGAGGGCCGTACATGGGGAAGGGACCTTAGGCTACACCTTC. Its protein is CASSGRAVHGEGTLGYTF.

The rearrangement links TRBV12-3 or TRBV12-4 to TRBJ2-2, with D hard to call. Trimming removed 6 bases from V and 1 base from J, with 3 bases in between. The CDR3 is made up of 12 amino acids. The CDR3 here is CASSRNTGELFF. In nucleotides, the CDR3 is TGTGCCAGCAGCCGGAACACCGGGGAGCTGTTTTTT.

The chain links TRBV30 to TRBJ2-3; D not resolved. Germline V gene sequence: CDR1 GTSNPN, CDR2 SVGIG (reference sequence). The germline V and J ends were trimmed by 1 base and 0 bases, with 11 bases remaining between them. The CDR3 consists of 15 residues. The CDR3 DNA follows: TGTGCCTGGAGTGCCCTGGGCAGAAGCACAGATACGCAGTATTTT. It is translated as CAWSALGRSTDTQYF.

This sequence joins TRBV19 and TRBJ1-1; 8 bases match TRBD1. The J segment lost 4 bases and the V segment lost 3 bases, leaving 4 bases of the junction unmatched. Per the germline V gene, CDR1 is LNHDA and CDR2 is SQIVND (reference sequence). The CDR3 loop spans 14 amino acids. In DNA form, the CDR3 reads TGTGCCAGTAGTATCAGGGGGCCGAGCACTGAAGCTTTCTTT. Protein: CASSIRGPSTEAFF.

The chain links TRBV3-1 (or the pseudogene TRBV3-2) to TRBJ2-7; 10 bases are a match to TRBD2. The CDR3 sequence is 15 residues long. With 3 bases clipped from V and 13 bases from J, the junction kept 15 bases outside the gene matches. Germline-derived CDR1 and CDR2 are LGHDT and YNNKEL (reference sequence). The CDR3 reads CASSHPPGASGRTYF. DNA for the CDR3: TGTGCCAGCAGCCACCCCCCTGGGGCTAGCGGGAGAACTTACTTC.

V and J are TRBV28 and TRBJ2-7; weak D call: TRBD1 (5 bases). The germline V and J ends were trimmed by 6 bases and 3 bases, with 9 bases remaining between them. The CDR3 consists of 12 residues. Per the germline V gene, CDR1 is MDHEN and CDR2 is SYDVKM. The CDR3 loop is CASRTADYEQYF. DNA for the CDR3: TGTGCCAGCAGGACAGCAGACTACGAGCAGTACTTC.

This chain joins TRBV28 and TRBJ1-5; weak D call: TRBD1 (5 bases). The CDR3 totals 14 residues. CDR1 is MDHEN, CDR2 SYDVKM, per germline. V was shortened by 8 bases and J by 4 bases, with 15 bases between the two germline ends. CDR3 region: CASCIAGSNQPQHF. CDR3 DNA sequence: TGTGCCAGCTGTATCGCAGGGTCTAATCAGCCCCAGCATTTT.

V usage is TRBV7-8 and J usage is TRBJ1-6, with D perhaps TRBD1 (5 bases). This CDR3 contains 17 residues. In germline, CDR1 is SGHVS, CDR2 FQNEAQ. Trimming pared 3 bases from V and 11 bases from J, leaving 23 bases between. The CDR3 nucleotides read TGTGCCAGCAGCTTCCAAAACGGACGACGGGGGTTGGCACCCCTCCACTTT. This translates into CASSFQNGRRGLAPLHF.

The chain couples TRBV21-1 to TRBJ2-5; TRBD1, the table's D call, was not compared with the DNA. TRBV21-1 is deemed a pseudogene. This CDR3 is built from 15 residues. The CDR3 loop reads CASSGGTGPQETQYF. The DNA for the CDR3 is TGTGCCAGCAGCGGCGGGACAGGGCCCCAAGAGACCCAGTACTTC.

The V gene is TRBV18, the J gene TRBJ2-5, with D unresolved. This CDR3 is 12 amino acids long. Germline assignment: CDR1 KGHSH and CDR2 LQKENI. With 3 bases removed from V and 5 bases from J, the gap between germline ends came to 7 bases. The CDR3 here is CASSPSRETQYF. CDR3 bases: TGTGCCAGCTCACCGTCCCGGGAGACCCAGTACTTC.

CDR3 DNA: TGTGCCACCGAGGGGGCGAACGTGGCGGGAGGATCCTACGAGCAGTACTTC. This translates into CATEGANVAGGSYEQYF. This chain connects TRBV24-1 to TRBJ2-7, with D possibly TRBD2 on 8 matching bases. This CDR3 has 17 amino acids. Trimming removed 9 bases at V and 1 base at J, with 24 bases between. Germline V gene lookup returns CDR1 KGHDR and CDR2 SFDVKD.

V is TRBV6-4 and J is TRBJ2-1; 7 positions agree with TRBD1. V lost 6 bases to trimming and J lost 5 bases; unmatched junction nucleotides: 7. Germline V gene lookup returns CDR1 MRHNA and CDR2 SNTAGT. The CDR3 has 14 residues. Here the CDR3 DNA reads TGTGCCAGCAGGGGGGACAGTCGGCACAATGAGCAGTTCTTC. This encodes CASRGDSRHNEQFF.

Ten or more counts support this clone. The CDR3 DNA sequence: TGCAGCGTCGGGACTAGCGTTTACAATGAGCAGTTCTTC. This encodes CSVGTSVYNEQFF. V gene TRBV29-1 combines with J gene TRBJ2-1; 10 positions agree with TRBD2. Germline lookup yields CDR1 SQVTM and CDR2 ANQGSEA. This CDR3 region has 13 residues. Unmatched junction bases numbered 3, after V lost 6 bases and J lost 4 bases.

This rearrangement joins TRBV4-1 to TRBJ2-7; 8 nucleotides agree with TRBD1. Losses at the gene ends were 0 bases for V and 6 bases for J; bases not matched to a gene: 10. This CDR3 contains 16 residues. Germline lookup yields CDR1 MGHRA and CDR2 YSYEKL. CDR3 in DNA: TGCGCCAGCAGCCAAGATACAACAGGGGGATGGCCCGAGCAGTACTTC. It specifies CASSQDTTGGWPEQYF.

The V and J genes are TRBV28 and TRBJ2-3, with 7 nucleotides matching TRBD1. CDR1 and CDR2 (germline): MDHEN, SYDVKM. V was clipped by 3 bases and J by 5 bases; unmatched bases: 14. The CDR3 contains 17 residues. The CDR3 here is CASSFVLPGTAKDTQYF. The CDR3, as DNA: TGTGCCAGCAGTTTTGTACTCCCAGGGACAGCTAAAGATACGCAGTATTTT.

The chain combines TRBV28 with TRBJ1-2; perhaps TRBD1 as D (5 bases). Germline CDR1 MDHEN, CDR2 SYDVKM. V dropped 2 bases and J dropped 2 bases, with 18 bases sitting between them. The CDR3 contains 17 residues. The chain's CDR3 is CASSLPPRVLENYGYTF. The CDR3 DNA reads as TGTGCCAGCAGTTTACCCCCCAGGGTTTTGGAAAACTATGGCTACACCTTC.

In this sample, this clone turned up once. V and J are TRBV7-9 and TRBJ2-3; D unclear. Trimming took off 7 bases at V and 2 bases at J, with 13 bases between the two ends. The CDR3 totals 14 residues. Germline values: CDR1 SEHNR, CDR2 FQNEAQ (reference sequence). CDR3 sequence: CASTLRSVTDTQYF. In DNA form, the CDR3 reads TGTGCCAGCACCCTAAGGAGTGTCACAGATACGCAGTATTTT. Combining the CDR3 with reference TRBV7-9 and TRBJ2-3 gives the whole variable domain DTGVSQNPRHKITKRGQNVTFRCDPISEHNRLYWYRQTLGQGPEFLTYFQNEAQLEKSRLLSDRFSAERPKGSFSTLEIQRTEQGDSAMYLCASTLRSVTDTQYFGPGTRLTVL.

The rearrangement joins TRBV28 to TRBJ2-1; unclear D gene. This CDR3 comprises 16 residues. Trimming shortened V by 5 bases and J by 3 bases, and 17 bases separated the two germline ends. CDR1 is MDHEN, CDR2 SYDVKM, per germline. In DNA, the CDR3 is TGTGCCAGCAGTCTCCCTACTCATATTAACTACAATGAGCAGTTCTTC. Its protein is CASSLPTHINYNEQFF.

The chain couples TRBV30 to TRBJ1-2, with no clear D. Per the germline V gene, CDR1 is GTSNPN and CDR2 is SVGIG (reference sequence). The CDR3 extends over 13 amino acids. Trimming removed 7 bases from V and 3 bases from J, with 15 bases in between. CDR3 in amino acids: CALTLGPYYGYTF. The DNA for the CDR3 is TGTGCCTTGACCCTTGGGCCGTACTATGGCTACACCTTC.

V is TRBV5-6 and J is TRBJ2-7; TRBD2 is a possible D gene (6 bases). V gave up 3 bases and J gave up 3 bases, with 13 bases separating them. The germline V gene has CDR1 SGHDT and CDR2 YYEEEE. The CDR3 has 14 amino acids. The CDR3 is CASSYRLGNYEQYF. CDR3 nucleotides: TGTGCCAGCAGCTACCGACTAGGGAACTACGAGCAGTACTTC.

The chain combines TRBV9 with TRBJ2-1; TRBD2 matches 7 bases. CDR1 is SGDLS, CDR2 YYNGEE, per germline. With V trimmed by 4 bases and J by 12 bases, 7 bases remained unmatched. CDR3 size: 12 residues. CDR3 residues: CASSPRGRGQFF. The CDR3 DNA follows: TGTGCCAGCAGCCCCCGGGGGAGGGGGCAGTTCTTC.

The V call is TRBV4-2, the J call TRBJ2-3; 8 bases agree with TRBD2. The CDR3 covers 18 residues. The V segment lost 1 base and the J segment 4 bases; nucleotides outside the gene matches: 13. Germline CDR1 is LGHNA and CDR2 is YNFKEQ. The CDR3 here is CASSQAVRTSGVSDTQYF. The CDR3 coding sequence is TGTGCCAGCAGCCAAGCCGTAAGAACTAGCGGAGTGTCAGATACGCAGTATTTT.

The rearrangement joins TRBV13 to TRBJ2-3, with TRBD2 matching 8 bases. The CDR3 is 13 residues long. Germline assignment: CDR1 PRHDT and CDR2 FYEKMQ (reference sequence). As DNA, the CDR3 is TGTGCAGCTTCGGGGGGGGGCACAGATACGCAGTATTTT. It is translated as CAASGGGTDTQYF.

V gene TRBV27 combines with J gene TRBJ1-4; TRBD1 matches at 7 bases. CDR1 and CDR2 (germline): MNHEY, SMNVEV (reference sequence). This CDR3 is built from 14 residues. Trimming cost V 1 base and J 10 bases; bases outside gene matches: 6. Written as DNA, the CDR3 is TGTGCCAGCAGTTTATACTACAGGGGTGGAAAACTGTTTTTT. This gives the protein CASSLYYRGGKLFF.

The CDR3 region has the DNA TGTGCCAGTAGTGACAGGGACCAAGAGACCCAGTACTTC. Translated: CASSDRDQETQYF. The chain joins TRBV19 to TRBJ2-5; 7 nucleotides match TRBD1. Germline V gives CDR1 LNHDA, CDR2 SQIVND (reference sequence). The CDR3 runs 13 residues. The V segment lost 5 bases and the J segment 0 bases; nucleotides outside the gene matches: 0.